The text below deals with one T cell receptor beta chain. It lacks a known antigen. The record has no base qualities; no much larger clone is one base away. Including the terminal cysteine and phenylalanine, the CDR3 comprises 15 residues. Left in the record is the CDR3 DNA by itself, 45 bases read in frame from the first base. V is pruned by 4 bases and J by 2 bases, leaving 8 bases of the junction without a gene match. The CDR1 and CDR2 encoded by the germline V gene are SGHRS and YFSETQ. The data derive from a study of T cells in Graves' hyperthyroidism and ophthalmopathy (dated by TCRdb to the late 2010s). Concerning the study at large: Peripheral blood samples were taken at the time of initial diagnosis, prior to any treatment. To identify TCR V-J signatures that set the groups apart, the researchers used a discovery cohort of more than 95 patients, made up of under 45 with Graves' ophthalmopathy and 57 with stable Graves' hyperthyroidism. Prospective prediction of ophthalmopathy was tested in an independent validation cohort of fewer than 20 hyperthyroidism patients and 17 patients who later progressed to ophthalmopathy. For training and testing, the 100 or so patients in the discovery cohort were randomly divided in a 7:3 ratio. In several Graves' hyperthyroidism patients, the study also compared T-cell repertoires from thyroid tissue with T-cell repertoires from blood. After sampling, hyperthyroidism patients received methimazole starting at 30 mg daily, and ophthalmopathy patients received high-dose intravenous methylprednisolone. According to the paper, TCR Vbeta CDR3 sequencing was carried out on 135 peripheral blood samples, which came from under 50 ophthalmopathy, 70 to 80 hyperthyroidism and approximately 17 progressor patients.

TCR beta CDR3 regions were amplified from RNA transcripts. The TCR CDR3 was subjected to a first round of RT-PCR using the HTBI primer set and the Qiagen OneStep RT-PCR kit. The libraries were constructed in a second round of multiplex PCR and then size-selected and purified. Sequencing of the libraries was done on an Illumina HiSeq2000 using paired-end 100 bp reads. Under the source paper's analysis protocol: Raw data were processed with SOAPnuke, discarding reads with adapters, uncalled bases, mean Phred below 15, or no exact constant-primer or identifier match. COPE v1.2.5 was used to merge high-quality paired reads, and clonotypes were defined as unique nucleotide sequences. MiTCR v1.1 was used to align the clonotypes against IMGT TRBV, TRBD and TRBJ reference segments. The analysis was restricted to V-J combinations with a frequency above 0.0001, which together covered 99.2% of the repertoires. A TCS score was defined as the ratio between F50 (clonal expansion) and ExV (chaos), using BLOSUM62-based TCRdist between CDR3 peptides within each V-J. Welch's t-statistics and random forest reduced roughly 530 V-J features to 13, which were used in a naive Bayes classifier (R e1071). The public sequencing data were trimmed at Q25 with fastp and processed into clonotypes with MiXCR by TCRdb, which kept only in-frame beta chains. Every entry covers one CDR3 protein and lists the most common genes and DNA from its rows. These V and J calls are TCRdb output, not the study's own analysis. The sample table contains 650,000 to 750,000 distinct CDR3 sequences; only one count was recorded for 12% to 15% of them. The ten top clones hold approximately 10% of the sample.

Graves' hyperthyroidism was defined as stable when no progression to ophthalmopathy occurred over 18 months of follow-up. Hyperthyroidism patients were aged 18 to 65 years and newly diagnosed, with disease duration of less than 2 months. Patients with uncontrolled infections, other autoimmune diseases, pregnancy or lactation were excluded. Diagnoses were based on clinical symptoms, serum thyroxine and TRAb, thyroid ultrasound and orbital computed tomography. PBMCs were isolated from 10 ml of fresh peripheral blood by Ficoll-Paque density gradient centrifugation. Total RNA was extracted with Trizol reagent, and quality was checked on an Agilent 2100 Bioanalyzer. Overall study results and their limits: Sample size was not statistically predetermined, and blinding of investigators to group allocation was not performed. In cross-validation, a model built on a 13 V-J signature told ophthalmopathy apart from stable hyperthyroidism with 87.88% sensitivity and about 81% specificity, and in testing the same model reached 80%/75%. In validation, the model predicted progression to ophthalmopathy a median of about 6.5 months before onset, with about 67% sensitivity and about 72% specificity. Most expanded thyroid clonotypes (frequency above 0.001) were also found in blood, which suggests that blood repertoires may mirror thyroid immune responses.

In this chain, TRBV5-1 is recombined with TRBJ2-7; a stretch of 8 junction bases matches TRBD1. The source material was blood. This TCR was sampled from a woman aged 18 to 35 with Graves' hyperthyroidism. In nucleotide form, the sequence is TGCGCCAGCAGCGGGGGGACAGGTCATGCCTACGAGCAGTACTTC. It is translated as CASSGGTGHAYEQYF.